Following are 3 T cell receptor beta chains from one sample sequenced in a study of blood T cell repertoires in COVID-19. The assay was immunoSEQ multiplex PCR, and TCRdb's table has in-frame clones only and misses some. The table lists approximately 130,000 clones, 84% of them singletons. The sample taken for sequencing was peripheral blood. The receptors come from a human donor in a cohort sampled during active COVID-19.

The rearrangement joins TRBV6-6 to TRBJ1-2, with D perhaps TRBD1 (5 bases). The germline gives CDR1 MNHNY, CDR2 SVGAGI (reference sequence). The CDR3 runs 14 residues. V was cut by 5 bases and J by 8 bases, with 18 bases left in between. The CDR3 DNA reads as TGTGCCAGCAGTACGCAGGGTGCTGTGGAGGGCTACACCTTC. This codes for CASSTQGAVEGYTF.

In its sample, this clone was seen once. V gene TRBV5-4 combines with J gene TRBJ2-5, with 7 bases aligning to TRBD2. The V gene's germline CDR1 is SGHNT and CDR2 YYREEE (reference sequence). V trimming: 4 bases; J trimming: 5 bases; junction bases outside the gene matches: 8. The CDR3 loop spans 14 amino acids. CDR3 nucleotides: TGTGCCAGCAGCCCCGCTAGGGGAGGGGAGACCCAGTACTTC. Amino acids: CASSPARGGETQYF.

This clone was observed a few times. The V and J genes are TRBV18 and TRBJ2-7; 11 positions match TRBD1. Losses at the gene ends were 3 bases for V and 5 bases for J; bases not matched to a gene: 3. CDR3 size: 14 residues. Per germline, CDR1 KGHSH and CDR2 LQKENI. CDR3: CASSPGTGGNEQYF. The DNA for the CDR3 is TGTGCCAGCTCACCCGGGACAGGGGGTAACGAGCAGTACTTC.